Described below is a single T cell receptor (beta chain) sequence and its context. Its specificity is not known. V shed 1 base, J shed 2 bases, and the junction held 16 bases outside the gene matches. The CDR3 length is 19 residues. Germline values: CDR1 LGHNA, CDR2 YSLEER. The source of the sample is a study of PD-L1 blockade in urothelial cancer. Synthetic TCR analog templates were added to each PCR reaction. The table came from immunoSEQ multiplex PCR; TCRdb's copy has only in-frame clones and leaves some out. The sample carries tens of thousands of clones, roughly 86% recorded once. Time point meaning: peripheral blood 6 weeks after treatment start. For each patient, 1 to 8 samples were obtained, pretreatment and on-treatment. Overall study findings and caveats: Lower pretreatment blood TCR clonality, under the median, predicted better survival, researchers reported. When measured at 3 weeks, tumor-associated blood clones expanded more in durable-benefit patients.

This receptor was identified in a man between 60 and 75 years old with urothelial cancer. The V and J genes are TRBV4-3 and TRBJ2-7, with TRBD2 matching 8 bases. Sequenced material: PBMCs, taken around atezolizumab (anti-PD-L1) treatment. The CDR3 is CASSQGTLSGGATTYEQYF. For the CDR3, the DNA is TGCGCCAGCAGCCAAGGTACCCTCTCGGGGGGGGCTACTACCTACGAGCAGTACTTC.